The 12 T cell receptor beta chains given below trace back to one sample, sequenced in a study of shared clonotypes between healthy human individuals (dated by TCRdb to about 2020). CD8 naive samples were CD45RO-negative cells positively selected for CCR7, giving a CD45RA+CCR7+ population that excluded TemRA cells. Preparation of the library involved the immunoSEQ multiplex PCR assay. TCRdb took over this immuneACCESS table, retaining in-frame rearrangements with V and J assigned. Such tables are incomplete; in checked studies, under half of the missing clones stem from an unresolved V gene, and the remainder is unexplained. This sample gives some 2 million clones in total; approximately 94% of them show up just once. The top ten hold approximately 1.2% of the sample. Sequenced material: naive CD8+ T cells sorted from blood. The sample's cell subset or site label, decoded: CD45RA+CCR7+. These receptors all come from a man between 18 and 35 years old in good health.

The rearrangement joins TRBV25-1 to TRBJ2-2, with no clear D. CDR1 is MGHDK and CDR2 is SYGVNS in the germline V gene. Deletions cut 3 bases from V and 3 bases from J, with 5 bases between. CDR3 length: 13 residues. The CDR3 loop is CASSEADTGELFF. The CDR3 bases are TGTGCCAGCAGTGAGGCAGACACCGGGGAGCTGTTTTTT.

The chain combines TRBV19 with TRBJ1-1; TRBD1 might be the D (5 bases). Germline CDR1 is LNHDA and CDR2 is SQIVND (reference sequence). Trimming pared 6 bases from V and 7 bases from J, leaving 18 bases between. The CDR3 runs to 14 residues. The CDR3 DNA sequence: TGTGCCAGTAGCTTCCCGGGGGGGGACGGTGAAGCTTTCTTT. This translates into CASSFPGGDGEAFF. Based on the CDR3 plus reference TRBV19 and TRBJ1-1, the full variable domain is DGGITQSPKYLFRKEGQNVTLSCEQNLNHDAMYWYRQDPGQGLRLIYYSQIVNDFQKGDIAEGYSVSREKKESFPLTVTSAQKNPTAFYLCASSFPGGDGEAFFGQGTRLTVV.

The CDR3 region is CASSSEGTGFDTEAFF. DNA for the CDR3: TGTGCCAGCAGTTCCGAAGGAACAGGCTTCGACACTGAAGCTTTCTTT. V usage is TRBV27 and J usage is TRBJ1-1; tentatively, D is TRBD1 (5 bases). Germline-derived CDR1 and CDR2 are MNHEY and SMNVEV (reference sequence). The V end lost 4 bases, the J end lost 3 bases, and 18 bases lay between the germline ends. The CDR3 has 16 residues.

The rearrangement links TRBV5-5 to TRBJ1-1; the D is unclear. V lost 6 bases and J 4 bases, leaving 16 bases between the germline ends. The germline CDR1 and CDR2 sequences are SGHKS and YYEKEE (reference sequence). This CDR3 region has 14 residues. The CDR3 DNA sequence: TGTGCCAGCACCTACTCGACTGGAACCACTGAAGCTTTCTTT. It specifies CASTYSTGTTEAFF.

As concerns this clone: Other DNA sequences within the sample encode an identical CDR3. V gene TRBV4-1 combines with J gene TRBJ2-7; the D gene is possibly TRBD1 (5 bases). Germline V lookup: CDR1 MGHRA, CDR2 YSYEKL. This CDR3 spans 15 amino acids. Trimming took 2 bases from V and 0 from J, leaving 11 bases between them. The DNA of the CDR3 is TGCGCCAGCAGCCAAAAGGGGCCCTCCTCCTACGAGCAGTACTTC. It specifies CASSQKGPSSYEQYF.

This chain joins TRBV6-6 and TRBJ1-1, with 9 bases identical to TRBD1. The CDR3 length is 14 residues. Germline V gives CDR1 MNHNY, CDR2 SVGAGI (reference sequence). J was trimmed by 3 bases and V by 3 bases; bases with no gene match: 2. This CDR3 is CASSYRTGDTEAFF. Here the CDR3 DNA reads TGTGCCAGCAGTTATCGGACAGGGGACACTGAAGCTTTCTTT.

As to this clone: The sample has other DNA sequences that encode this CDR3 too. The V call is TRBV27, the J call TRBJ2-3; TRBD2 matches at 11 bases. The CDR3 is made up of 15 amino acids. The ends lost 4 bases at V and 8 bases at J; junction bases unmatched: 8. Germline V gene lookup returns CDR1 MNHEY and CDR2 SMNVEV (reference sequence). The CDR3, as DNA: TGTGCCAGCAGTTCGGGGACTAGCGGCGTGGGTACGCAGTATTTT. Residues: CASSSGTSGVGTQYF.

This chain uses TRBV5-4 with TRBJ2-7; D not certain. Germline assignment: CDR1 SGHNT and CDR2 YYREEE (reference sequence). V shed 2 bases and J shed 0 bases, with 9 bases lying between them. The CDR3 extends over 14 amino acids. The CDR3 region has the DNA TGTGCCAGCAGCTTAGGATCGAGCTCCTACGAGCAGTACTTC. Its protein product is CASSLGSSSYEQYF. The full variable domain, in which reference TRBV5-4 and TRBJ2-7 provide the parts outside the CDR3, is ETGVTQSPTHLIKTRGQQVTLRCSSQSGHNTVSWYQQALGQGPQFIFQYYREEENGRGNFPPRFSGLQFPNYSSELNVNALELDDSALYLCASSLGSSSYEQYFGPGTRLTVT.

The chain carries TRBV11-2 and TRBJ2-3, with 7 bases fitting TRBD2. This CDR3 is built from 18 residues. Per the germline V gene, CDR1 is SGHAT and CDR2 is FQNNGV. J was trimmed by 0 bases and V by 3 bases; bases with no gene match: 12. CDR3 bases: TGTGCCAGCAGCTTGGTGAGACTAGCAGAAATTAGCACAGATACGCAGTATTTT. Protein sequence: CASSLVRLAEISTDTQYF.

The rearrangement links TRBV6-5 to TRBJ2-1; 8 positions agree with TRBD1. CDR3 length equals 13 residues. V lost 1 base and J lost 9; bases outside the gene matches: 2. Germline CDR1 MNHEY, CDR2 SVGAGI. CDR3 nucleotides: TGTGCCAGCAGTTACTGGGGGACAGGTGAGCAGTTCTTC. It translates to CASSYWGTGEQFF.

As to this clone: The sample has other DNA sequences that encode this CDR3 too. The CDR3 region is CASSHRDTNYEQYF. For the CDR3, the DNA is TGCGCCAGCAGCCACCGGGACACAAACTACGAGCAGTACTTC. The gene calls are TRBV4-1 and TRBJ2-7; weak D call: TRBD1 (6 bases). Germline CDR1 MGHRA, CDR2 YSYEKL. Trimming shortened V by 3 bases and J by 3 bases, and 12 bases separated the two germline ends. The CDR3 is made up of 14 amino acids.

The chain combines TRBV5-6 with TRBJ1-5; no clear D. The CDR3 length is 15 residues. Trimming took 0 bases from V and 5 from J, leaving 12 bases between them. The V gene's germline CDR1 is SGHDT and CDR2 YYEEEE. The DNA of the CDR3 is TGTGCCAGCAGCTTGGGAGTCCAGAGCTATCAGCCCCAGCATTTT. This encodes CASSLGVQSYQPQHF.